A single sample is the source of the 12 T cell receptor beta chains below, sequenced in a study of cytomegalovirus exposure and HLA in healthy donors. Both 60 Vbeta primers and 13 Jbeta primers went into the PCR. Assay: immunoSEQ multiplex PCR; the TCRdb copy retains only in-frame clones and omits some. The repertoire includes about 120,000 clones, around 75% of them detected once, and under 3% sits in the top ten. The sample consisted of PBMCs. The receptors stem from a middle-aged woman in good health and CMV-seropositive.

The V gene is TRBV6-4, the J gene TRBJ1-5, with unresolved D. The CDR3 has 17 amino acids. Germline loops: CDR1 MRHNA, CDR2 SNTAGT. The V end was cut by 2 bases, the J end by 0 bases, with 14 bases between. In DNA form, the CDR3 reads TGTGCCAGCAGTGACGGCCACTACAAATATAGCAATCAGCCCCAGCATTTT. Translated, it gives CASSDGHYKYSNQPQHF.

The chain couples TRBV19 to TRBJ1-2, with 8 bases fitting TRBD1. The CDR3 spans 14 residues. Germline loops: CDR1 LNHDA, CDR2 SQIVND (reference sequence). Trimming at V came to 2 bases and at J to 6 bases, leaving 5 bases not matched to a gene. The CDR3, as DNA: TGTGCCAGTAGTATAAGGACAGGGATCCATGGCTACACCTTC. Translating gives CASSIRTGIHGYTF.

The CDR3 spells CASSTPRTAYNSPLHF. The CDR3 region has the DNA TGTGCCAGCAGTACTCCCCGGACAGCTTATAATTCACCCCTCCACTTT. The J gene is TRBJ1-6, the V gene TRBV6-6; D is possibly TRBD1 (6 bases). The CDR3 loop spans 16 amino acids. CDR1 MNHNY and CDR2 SVGAGI come from the germline V gene (reference sequence). Trimming stripped 5 bases from V and 4 bases from J, with 15 bases between.

The genes are TRBV29-1 and TRBJ1-1, with 9 bases identical to TRBD1. Trimming removed 3 bases from V and 5 bases from J; junction bases left unmatched: 4. This CDR3 is built from 13 residues. Looked up from germline, CDR1 is SQVTM and CDR2 is ANQGSEA. DNA for the CDR3: TGCAGCGTTGACCTGACAGGGGGGACTGAAGCTTTCTTT. Protein: CSVDLTGGTEAFF.

The chain has TRBV13 and TRBJ2-1, with 7 bases fitting TRBD2. The CDR3 contains 17 residues. The V gene's germline CDR1 is PRHDT and CDR2 FYEKMQ (reference sequence). V was clipped by 2 bases and J by 9 bases; unmatched bases: 16. CDR3 sequence: CASSLHLAGVGASEQFF. The CDR3 DNA reads TGTGCCAGCAGCTTACATTTGGCGGGAGTCGGGGCAAGTGAGCAGTTCTTC.

The rearrangement links TRBV7-3 to TRBJ2-7, with unresolved D. V was clipped by 1 base and J by 2 bases, with 9 bases between them. This CDR3 region has 14 residues. In germline, CDR1 is SGHTA, CDR2 FQGTGA. Here the CDR3 reads CASSLSAATYEQYF. The CDR3 bases are TGTGCCAGCAGCTTAAGTGCGGCTACCTACGAGCAGTACTTC.

This chain joins TRBV28 and TRBJ2-3; 10 bases align to TRBD2. CDR3 length equals 19 residues. J was trimmed by 3 bases and V by 7 bases; bases with no gene match: 19. Germline CDR1 and CDR2: MDHEN and SYDVKM. This CDR3 is CASTLRNPPSGSLTDTQYF. In DNA form, the CDR3 reads TGTGCCAGCACTCTAAGGAATCCGCCTAGCGGGAGTCTGACAGATACGCAGTATTTT.

The gene calls are TRBV29-1 and TRBJ2-1; 11 bases agree with TRBD1. Trimming at V came to 5 bases and at J to 7 bases, leaving 10 bases not matched to a gene. Per the germline V gene, CDR1 is SQVTM and CDR2 is ANQGSEA. The CDR3 covers 15 residues. The chain's CDR3 is CSVLGTGGIGNEQFF. The CDR3 DNA reads TGCAGCGTTCTTGGGACAGGGGGAATAGGGAATGAGCAGTTCTTC.

The V and J genes are TRBV5-1 and TRBJ2-1, with TRBD2 matching 8 bases. The CDR3 is 16 residues long. Looked up from germline, CDR1 is SGHRS and CDR2 is YFSETQ. V was pared by 4 bases and J by 7 bases, with 13 bases of the junction left unmatched. CDR3 residues: CASSAAPGLDVNEQFF. The DNA for the CDR3 is TGCGCCAGCAGCGCCGCCCCGGGACTAGATGTGAATGAGCAGTTCTTC.

The V gene is TRBV27, the J gene TRBJ2-1; tentative D call: TRBD1 (6 bases). This CDR3 comprises 18 residues. Trimming removed 1 base at V and 2 bases at J, with 18 bases between. The germline V gene has CDR1 MNHEY and CDR2 SMNVEV (reference sequence). The CDR3 region is CASSLLTATGFPYNEQFF. For the CDR3, the DNA is TGTGCCAGCAGTTTATTGACCGCTACAGGGTTCCCCTACAATGAGCAGTTCTTC.

This clone appeared a single time. This chain uses TRBV6-5 with TRBJ1-2; D call uncertain. V lost 0 bases and J 0 bases, leaving 11 bases between the germline ends. Germline V gives CDR1 MNHEY, CDR2 SVGAGI. This CDR3 has 16 residues. For the CDR3, the DNA is TGTGCCAGCAGTTACTCGGAGGCAGGAGCTAACTATGGCTACACCTTC. Encoded protein: CASSYSEAGANYGYTF.

This clone has just a few counts. This chain joins TRBV18 and TRBJ1-1; no firm D call. CDR3 length: 15 residues. Germline CDR1 and CDR2: KGHSH and LQKENI. V was pared by 6 bases and J by 0 bases, with 14 bases between. CDR3 nucleotides: TGTGCCAGCTCCCCCACCCTAGACGTGAACACTGAAGCTTTCTTT. Translation: CASSPTLDVNTEAFF.